This T cell receptor (beta chain) derives from a study of T-cell memory formation after mild COVID-19. Study results and caveats: Day 15 to 85 contracting clones showed balanced CD4/CD8; day 15 to 37 expanders favored CD4+.

V was clipped by 1 base and J by 3 bases; unmatched bases: 4. The germline CDR1 and CDR2 sequences are LNHNV and YYDKDF (reference sequence). CDR3 length equals 16 residues. A single record per CDR3 protein comes from TCRdb applying MiXCR to the 5' RACE reads. The data contain around 400,000 distinct CDR3 sequences, 20% to 25% of them singletons. This clonotype has a count of ten or more. Its target is unknown. The specimen sequenced was PBMCs or a T cell subset sorted from them (not recorded which). This clonotype originated in an adult woman who had mild COVID-19 (a few samples of this study predate the infection). Cell type and time point are not known. V usage is TRBV15 and J usage is TRBJ2-7; TRBD2 matches at 12 bases. The CDR3 is CATSRAGTSGRYEQYF. The CDR3 DNA is TGTGCCACCAGCAGAGCCGGGACTAGCGGGCGCTACGAGCAGTACTTC.